The 18 T cell receptor beta chains below come from one sample, sequenced in a study of CD8 T cells in ankylosing spondylitis. TCRdb reanalysed the 5' RACE reads using MiXCR and keeps one entry per CDR3 protein. The data show roughly 35,000 distinct CDR3 sequences, 11% seen once. Sequencing was done on a sample of synovial fluid, either unsorted or a sorted T cell fraction (not recorded which). The receptors originated from a male donor with ankylosing spondylitis.

This clonotype was found many times. The genes are TRBV20-1 and TRBJ1-2; the D is unclear. Germline CDR1 and CDR2: DFQATT and SNEGSKA (reference sequence). This CDR3 spans 11 amino acids. Trimming removed 5 bases from V and 8 bases from J, with 12 bases in between. DNA of the CDR3: TGCAGTGCTCTCCGGCGGTACGGCTACACCTTC. Its protein is CSALRRYGYTF.

This clonotype occurred a few times. This chain uses TRBV7-3 with TRBJ1-1; no firm D call. The CDR3 is 13 residues long. Germline V gives CDR1 SGHTA, CDR2 FQGTGA. The V end was cut by 2 bases, the J end by 5 bases, with 9 bases between. The CDR3 DNA reads TGTGCCAGCAGCTTAGGTCCGAGTACTGAAGCTTTCTTT. It encodes CASSLGPSTEAFF.

This clonotype was seen only a few times. V gene TRBV5-6 combines with J gene TRBJ2-7; no clear D gene. Germline loops: CDR1 SGHDT, CDR2 YYEEEE. Between the trimmed V and J ends, which lost 4 bases and 3 bases, there was a span of 20 bases. CDR3 length: 16 amino acids. The CDR3 bases are TGTGCCAGCAGCCGCCCCTTAGGTGGGGATCTCTACGAGCAGTACTTC. This sequence encodes CASSRPLGGDLYEQYF.

Ten or more counts support this clonotype. This chain uses TRBV11-2 with TRBJ2-7; the D is unclear. The germline V and J ends were trimmed by 1 base and 1 base, with 8 bases remaining between them. This CDR3 comprises 14 residues. Germline V gives CDR1 SGHAT, CDR2 FQNNGV. The CDR3 spells CASSLGVASYEQYF. The CDR3, as DNA: TGTGCCAGCAGCTTAGGTGTTGCTTCCTACGAGCAGTACTTC.

This clonotype was seen many times. The chain joins TRBV7-9 to TRBJ2-1, with 14 nucleotides matching TRBD2. The V and J ends lost 5 bases and 7 bases, in that order; junction bases with no gene match: 10. From germline, CDR1 is SEHNR and CDR2 FQNEAQ (reference sequence). CDR3 size: 17 residues. CDR3 protein: CASSPGTSGRIRNEQFF. In DNA, the CDR3 is TGTGCCAGCAGCCCCGGGACTAGCGGGAGAATTAGGAATGAGCAGTTCTTC.

This clonotype was detected only a few times. This chain uses TRBV3-1 with TRBJ2-2, with D possibly matching TRBD2 (6 bases). Germline V gene lookup returns CDR1 LGHDT and CDR2 YNNKEL (reference sequence). The CDR3 has 17 residues. Trimming removed 1 base at V and 0 bases at J, with 12 bases between. CDR3 region: CASSQAWRATNTGELFF. In nucleotides, the CDR3 is TGTGCCAGCAGCCAAGCTTGGAGGGCTACGAACACCGGGGAGCTGTTTTTT. Full variable domain (remainder filled in from reference TRBV3-1 and TRBJ2-2): DTAVSQTPKYLVTQMGNDKSIKCEQNLGHDTMYWYKQDSKKFLKIMFSYNNKELIINETVPNRFSPKSPDKAHLNLHINSLELGDSAVYFCASSQAWRATNTGELFFGEGSRLTVL.

This clonotype was counted ten times or more. The chain joins TRBV28 to TRBJ1-1; perhaps TRBD1 as D (6 bases). The germline V gene has CDR1 MDHEN and CDR2 SYDVKM. Trimming left V 6 bases short and J 6 bases short, with 23 bases between. The CDR3 loop spans 16 amino acids. CDR3 region: CASSPPHNRATAEAFF. Here the CDR3 DNA reads TGTGCCAGCAGCCCGCCCCATAACAGGGCTACGGCTGAAGCTTTCTTT. Using reference TRBV28 and TRBJ1-1 for the parts outside the CDR3, the full variable domain is DVKVTQSSRYLVKRTGEKVFLECVQDMDHENMFWYRQDPGLGLRLIYFSYDVKMKEKGDIPEGYSVSREKKERFSLILESASTNQTSMYLCASSPPHNRATAEAFFGQGTRLTVV.

The chain has TRBV7-3 and TRBJ1-1; D is uncertain. This CDR3 is built from 15 residues. CDR1 is SGHTA, CDR2 FQGTGA, per germline. Trimming took off 4 bases at V and 1 base at J, with 13 bases between the two ends. The DNA for the CDR3 is TGTGCCAGCAGCTCCGGGCCCCCGGGGAACACTGAAGCTTTCTTT. Its protein is CASSSGPPGNTEAFF.

This clonotype has a handful of counts. The rearrangement uses TRBV15 and TRBJ2-1; TRBD1 agrees at 7 bases. From germline, CDR1 is LNHNV and CDR2 YYDKDF (reference sequence). This CDR3 is built from 18 residues. J gave up 2 bases and V 0 bases, and 10 bases lay outside the gene matches. This CDR3 reads CATSRDSSWDRTYNEQFF. DNA for the CDR3: TGTGCCACCAGCAGAGATTCCTCCTGGGACAGAACCTACAATGAGCAGTTCTTC.

This clonotype was counted at least ten times. This chain joins TRBV19 and TRBJ1-5; D is possibly TRBD1 (5 bases). This CDR3 contains 16 residues. V was trimmed by 5 bases and J by 6 bases, leaving 20 bases between them. CDR1 and CDR2 (germline): LNHDA, SQIVND (reference sequence). CDR3 DNA: TGTGCCAGTAGTTATATCTTTGGAGACAGCCTTCAGCCCCAGCATTTT. Residues: CASSYIFGDSLQPQHF.

The table lists this clonotype with a few counts. V usage is TRBV7-9 and J usage is TRBJ1-2; D ambiguous. The germline CDR1 and CDR2 sequences are SEHNR and FQNEAQ (reference sequence). The CDR3 sequence is 14 residues long. Trimming removed 6 bases from V and 4 bases from J, with 15 bases in between. As DNA, the CDR3 is TGTGCCAGCAGTCCGGAAGGGTCTGGCTATGGCTACACCTTC. It codes for CASSPEGSGYGYTF.

CDR3 coding DNA: TGCGCCAGCAGTTCCGGATTAGTCTACGAGCAGTACTTC. Translated, it gives CASSSGLVYEQYF. The rearrangement links TRBV5-1 to TRBJ2-7; D gene unclear. CDR3 size: 13 residues. V lost 5 bases to trimming and J lost 3 bases, with 12 bases between them. Germline V gene data show CDR1 as SGHRS and CDR2 as YFSETQ.

Comment on this clonotype: This could be a read error, since a much larger clone is one nucleotide away. The V gene is TRBV4-2, the J gene TRBJ2-1, with TRBD2 matching 7 bases. The germline gives CDR1 LGHNA, CDR2 YNFKEQ. The CDR3 length is 13 residues. The V segment lost 8 bases and the J segment 16 bases; nucleotides outside the gene matches: 17. The DNA of the CDR3 is TGTGCCAGCTGCTACGCCCCCGCGGGAGTTGGTTTCTTC. It codes for CASCYAPAGVGFF.

The table lists this clonotype with a few counts. J is TRBJ2-3 and V is TRBV28; 7 bases fit TRBD1. CDR3 length: 14 residues. Germline CDR1 is MDHEN and CDR2 is SYDVKM. Unmatched junction bases numbered 7, after V lost 6 bases and J lost 4 bases. The CDR3 coding sequence is TGTGCCAGCAGACATCGCCAGGGGGCAGATACGCAGTATTTT. Translating gives CASRHRQGADTQYF.

This clonotype was seen ten or more times. This chain joins TRBV20-1 and TRBJ2-7; 11 bases agree with TRBD2. The germline CDR1 and CDR2 sequences are DFQATT and SNEGSKA (reference sequence). The V gene end was trimmed by 0 bases and the J gene end by 4 bases; junction bases not matched to a gene: 8. The length of the CDR3 is 16 residues. CDR3 in DNA: TGCAGTGCTAGAGATCCAACTAGCGGGAGTTTATACGAGCAGTACTTC. Residues: CSARDPTSGSLYEQYF.

This clonotype was counted at least ten times. The chain joins TRBV28 to TRBJ1-1; D perhaps matches TRBD1 (6 bases). Trimming removed 2 bases from V and 0 bases from J, with 13 bases in between. This CDR3 has 16 amino acids. CDR1 is MDHEN and CDR2 is SYDVKM in the germline V gene. CDR3 residues: CASSLIPGAMNTEAFF. The CDR3 nucleotides read TGTGCCAGCAGTTTAATCCCAGGGGCCATGAACACTGAAGCTTTCTTT.

The chain carries TRBV10-3 and TRBJ1-3; D is uncertain. The ends were cut back, 4 bases at V and 0 bases at J, with 13 bases in the middle. The CDR3 covers 16 residues. Germline CDR1 is ENHRY and CDR2 is SYGVKD. The CDR3 loop is CAISAQDGGSGNTIYF. The CDR3 nucleotides read TGTGCCATCAGTGCCCAAGACGGAGGCTCTGGAAACACCATATATTTT.

This clonotype was found once. The CDR3 carries no conserved terminal phenylalanine or tryptophan, so it likely arises from a read error. This chain uses TRBV3-1 with TRBJ2-7, with D perhaps given as TRBD1 or TRBD2 (6 bases each). This CDR3 is built from 15 residues. V lost 4 bases and J lost 4, with 17 bases in between. Germline V CDR1 and CDR2: LGHDT, YNNKEL (reference sequence). For the CDR3, the DNA is TGTGCCAGCAGCCCTGGAAGGGGGACTCTTTACGAGCAGTACCTC. This sequence encodes CASSPGRGTLYEQYL.